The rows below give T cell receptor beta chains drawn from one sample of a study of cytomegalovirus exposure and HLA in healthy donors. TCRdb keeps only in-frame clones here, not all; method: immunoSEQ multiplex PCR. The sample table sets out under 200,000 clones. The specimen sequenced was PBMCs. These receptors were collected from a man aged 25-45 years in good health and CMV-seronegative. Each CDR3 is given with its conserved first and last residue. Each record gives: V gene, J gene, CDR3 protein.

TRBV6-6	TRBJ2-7	CASSWTGQGINEQYF
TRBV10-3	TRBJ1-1	CAVSEGGTGGDSEAFF
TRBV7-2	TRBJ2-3	CASSLARGSTDTQYF
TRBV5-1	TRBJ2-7	CASSLIGTGAYEQYF
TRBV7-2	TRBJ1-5	CASSLGQVFDQPQHF
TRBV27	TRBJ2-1	CASSAGGGNNEQFF
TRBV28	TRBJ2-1	CASTLGLAGLNEQFF
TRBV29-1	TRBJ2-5	CSAPSRGAETQYF
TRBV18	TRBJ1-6	CASSPTRQGGASPLHF
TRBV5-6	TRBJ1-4	CASSLTGSKEKLFF
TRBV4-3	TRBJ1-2	CASSQAQGLGGYTF
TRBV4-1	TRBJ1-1	CASSQAGRGDTEAFF
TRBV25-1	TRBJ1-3	CASSQTGSAGNTIYF
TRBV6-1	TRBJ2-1	CASEWSQGSYNEQFF
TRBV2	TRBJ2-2	CASKGGAGGPFVTGELFF
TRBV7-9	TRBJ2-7	CASSPAAHEQYF
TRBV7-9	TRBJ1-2	CASSPAGGNGYTF
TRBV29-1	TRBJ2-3	CSVVGLGVYTQYF
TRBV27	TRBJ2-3	CASSPRFSGKTDTQYF
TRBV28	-	CASSSFGGTGSYEQYF
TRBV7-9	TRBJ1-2	CASSSTRQSRDYGYTF
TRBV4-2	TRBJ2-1	CASSPWTSGRAEGNEQFF
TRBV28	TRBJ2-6	CASSPRRGGDSGANVLTF
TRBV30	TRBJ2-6	CAWSRTGDGANVLTF
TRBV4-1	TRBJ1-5	CASSQRTGAPITNQPQHF
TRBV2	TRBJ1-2	CASTLQGADYGYTF
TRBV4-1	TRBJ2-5	CASSAGLDAETQYF
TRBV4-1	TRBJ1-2	CASSQAPRAWQGGYTF
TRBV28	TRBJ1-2	CASSLTEPGGYTF
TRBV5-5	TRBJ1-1	CASSLMTGWNTEAFF
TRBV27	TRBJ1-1	CASRTGRGTKTLNTEAFF